The next 5 T cell receptor beta chains were all read from a single sample in a study of OX40 agonist ivuxolimab in advanced cancers. Here immunoSEQ multiplex PCR was the method, and the copy in TCRdb shows in-frame clones only, minus some. The sample has approximately 65,000 clones; around nine tenths are singletons. Specimen: CD4+ or CD8+ T cells sorted from blood, collected in a trial of the OX40 agonist ivuxolimab. These receptors were obtained from an adult with an advanced solid tumor such as melanoma, head and neck, liver or kidney cancer.

The chain combines TRBV5-5 with TRBJ1-3; 7 nucleotides match TRBD1. J was trimmed by 4 bases and V by 4 bases; bases with no gene match: 8. The V gene's germline CDR1 is SGHKS and CDR2 YYEKEE (reference sequence). The CDR3 has 15 residues. The CDR3 DNA sequence: TGTGCCAGCAGCCTTGAGGGGGCAGGAGGAAACACCATATATTTT. Translated, it gives CASSLEGAGGNTIYF.

This chain links TRBV7-9 with TRBJ1-2; tentative D call: TRBD1 (6 bases). This CDR3 is built from 15 residues. Germline values: CDR1 SEHNR, CDR2 FQNEAQ (reference sequence). Trimming shortened V by 4 bases and J by 4 bases, and 16 bases separated the two germline ends. DNA of the CDR3: TGTGCCAGCAGCTCATCGAAAAAGGGGGGCTATGGCTACACCTTC. Protein: CASSSSKKGGYGYTF.

This chain joins TRBV10-3 and TRBJ2-5, with D perhaps matching TRBD1 or TRBD2 (5 bases each). Trimming cost V 6 bases and J 0 bases, with 8 bases left between them. In germline, CDR1 is ENHRY, CDR2 SYGVKD. The CDR3 consists of 13 residues. The CDR3 DNA is TGTGCCATCAGGGGGACCAACCAAGAGACCCAGTACTTC. Amino acid sequence: CAIRGTNQETQYF.

The genes are TRBV11-2 and TRBJ2-1; 7 bases line up with TRBD2. The CDR3 spans 15 residues. The germline gives CDR1 SGHAT, CDR2 FQNNGV. V lost 5 bases and J lost 6; bases outside the gene matches: 10. CDR3 amino acids: CASSPIRLAGNEQFF. The CDR3 nucleotides read TGTGCCAGCAGCCCGATCAGACTAGCAGGCAATGAGCAGTTCTTC.

This sequence joins TRBV11-3 and TRBJ2-1, with 8 bases fitting TRBD2. CDR1 SGHNT and CDR2 YENEEA come from the germline V gene. The CDR3 runs to 16 residues. The J segment lost 3 bases and the V segment lost 3 bases, leaving 7 bases of the junction unmatched. The CDR3 DNA sequence: TGTGCCAGCAGCTTTAGCGGGGCCCGGGGCTACAATGAGCAGTTCTTC. Translated: CASSFSGARGYNEQFF.